The clone carrying this T cell receptor (gamma chain) was recorded many times. Its antigen is currently unknown. This DNA translates differently at residue 10 from the TCRdb protein, which is that of a much larger clone; a read error is likely, and the protein shown is the DNA's own translation. Germline V gene sequence: CDR1 VENAVY, CDR2 YDSYNSRV. The CDR3 has 13 amino acids. This entry is derived from a study of gamma delta lymphoproliferative disorders and STAT genes. On the study more broadly: The LymphoTrack Dx TCRG Assay amplified gamma chains from at least 50 ng of genomic DNA. Delta libraries were made per EuroClonality-NGS working group procedure. Study results and limitations: Nearly all major patient gamma and delta clonotypes were public. Leukemic cells skewed toward terminal effectors, unlike likely varied control T cells.

TCRdb re-called the multiplex PCR reads via CATT. The sample lists some 600 gamma-chain clones, around a third occurring once. Sequencing used genomic DNA taken from PBMCs of patients and controls. The sequencing sample was made of blood. This TCR came from a human donor with hepatosplenic T-cell lymphoma. The V gene reported is TRGV8; the J gene is uncalled. The CDR3 here is CATWDSSYYNKLF. The CDR3 coding sequence is TGTGCCACCTGGGATAGTTCGTATTATAATAAACTCTTT.